This T cell receptor beta chain was found in a study of T-cell reconstitution after alpha-beta-depleted transplantation in children. TCRbeta library preparation incorporated unique molecular identifiers. TCRdb used MiXCR to reprocess the PCR reads, holding one entry per CDR3 protein. The data contain about 980,000 distinct CDR3 sequences, about 29% of them seen just once; the ten biggest clones take up about 28%. Germline CDR1 reads DFQATT; CDR2 reads SNEGSKA (reference sequence). This CDR3 has 14 amino acids. J lost 4 bases, V lost 7 bases, and 8 bases had no gene match. Study results and limitations: In some patients, recipient T cells and intrathymic progenitors surviving conditioning explained high day-60 diversity.

This clonotype was recorded a few times. Antigen: not known. The chain recombines TRBV20-1 with TRBJ1-1, with 11 bases fitting TRBD1. The TCR comes from a boy in the first two years of life who had a stem cell transplant for SCID, so the T cells may come from the graft donor. The sequencing used PBMCs, mostly from graft donor cells, collected 360 days after TCRalphabeta/CD19-depleted stem cell transplant. The CDR3 region is CSDRGDRGTTEAFF. CDR3 nucleotide sequence: TGCAGTGACAGGGGGGACAGGGGGACCACTGAAGCTTTCTTT.